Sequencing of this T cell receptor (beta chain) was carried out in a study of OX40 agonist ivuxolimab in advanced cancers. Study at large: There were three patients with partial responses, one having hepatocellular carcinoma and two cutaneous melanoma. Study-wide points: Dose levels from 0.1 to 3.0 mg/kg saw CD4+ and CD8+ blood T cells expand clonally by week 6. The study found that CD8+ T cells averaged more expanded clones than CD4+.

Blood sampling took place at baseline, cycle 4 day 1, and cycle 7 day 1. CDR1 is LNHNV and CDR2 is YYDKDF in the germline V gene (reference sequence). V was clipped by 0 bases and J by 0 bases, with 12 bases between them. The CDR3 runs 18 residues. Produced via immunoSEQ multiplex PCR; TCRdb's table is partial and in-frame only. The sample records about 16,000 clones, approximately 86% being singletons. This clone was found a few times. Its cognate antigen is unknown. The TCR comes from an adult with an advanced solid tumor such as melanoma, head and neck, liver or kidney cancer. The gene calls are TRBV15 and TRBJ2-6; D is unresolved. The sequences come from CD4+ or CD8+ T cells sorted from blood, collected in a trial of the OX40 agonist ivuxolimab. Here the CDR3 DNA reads TGTGCCACCAGCAGAGATGGGCACAGAACCTCTGGGGCCAACGTCCTGACTTTC. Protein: CATSRDGHRTSGANVLTF.